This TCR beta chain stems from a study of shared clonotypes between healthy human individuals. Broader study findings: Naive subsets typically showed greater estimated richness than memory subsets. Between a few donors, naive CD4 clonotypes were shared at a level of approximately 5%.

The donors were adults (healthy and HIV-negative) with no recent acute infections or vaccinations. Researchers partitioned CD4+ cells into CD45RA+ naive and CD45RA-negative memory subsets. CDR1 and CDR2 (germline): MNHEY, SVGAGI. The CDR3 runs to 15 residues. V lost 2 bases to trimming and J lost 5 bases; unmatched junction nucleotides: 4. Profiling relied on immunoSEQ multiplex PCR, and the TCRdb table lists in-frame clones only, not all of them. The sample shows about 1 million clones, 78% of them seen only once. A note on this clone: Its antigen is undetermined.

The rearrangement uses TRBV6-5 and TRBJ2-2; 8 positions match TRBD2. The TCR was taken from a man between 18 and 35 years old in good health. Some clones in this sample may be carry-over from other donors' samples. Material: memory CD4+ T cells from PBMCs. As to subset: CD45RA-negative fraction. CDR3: CASSYGTRGTGELFF. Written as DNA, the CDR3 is TGTGCCAGCAGTTACGGGACTAGGGGTACCGGGGAGCTGTTTTTT.